This T cell receptor beta chain was captured by sequencing in a study of cytomegalovirus exposure and HLA in healthy donors. The PCR made use of 60 Vbeta and 13 Jbeta primers. Some clones are missing from TCRdb's copy, which holds only in-frame ones; the method was immunoSEQ multiplex PCR. The sample gives roughly 100,000 clones, around 80% of which show up once; approximately 1.7% is in the top ten. V gave up 4 bases and J gave up 2 bases, with 15 bases separating them. This CDR3 is built from 15 residues. The V gene's germline CDR1 is MDHEN and CDR2 SYDVKM. Turning to this clone: Antigen: not known.

Study-level findings and limits: Common viral pathogens seemed, in a later analysis, to connect with several of the most significant clusters.

Sequencing was done on a sample of PBMCs. The TCR originated in a woman in her 40s in good health and CMV-seronegative. The chain uses TRBV28 and TRBJ2-7; no clear D. The CDR3: CASSSYLETPYEQYF. The CDR3 bases are TGTGCCAGCAGTTCCTATCTGGAGACCCCCTACGAGCAGTACTTC.